The 15 T cell receptor beta chains below were found in one sample sequenced in a study of T cells in Graves' hyperthyroidism and ophthalmopathy. The source material, RNA transcripts, was used to amplify TCR beta CDR3 regions. HTBI primers were used for first-round RT-PCR of the TCR CDR3. MiXCR, run by TCRdb on the multiplex PCR reads, gives a single entry per CDR3 protein. The data hold 600,000 to 700,000 distinct CDR3 sequences, with nearly 45% observed a single time. Sequenced input: peripheral blood or thyroid tissue (not recorded which). The origin of the receptors is an adult man with Graves' disease, either hyperthyroidism or ophthalmopathy (not recorded which).

The chain is built from TRBV7-9 and TRBJ2-7; D perhaps matches TRBD1 (6 bases). Germline V gene data show CDR1 as SEHNR and CDR2 as FQNEAQ (reference sequence). The length of the CDR3 is 13 residues. V lost 3 bases to trimming and J lost 5 bases, with 11 bases between them. CDR3 nucleotide sequence: TGTGCCAGCAGCTTGACAGGTTTCGACGAGCAGTACTTC. Its protein product is CASSLTGFDEQYF.

The chain employs TRBV7-9 and TRBJ2-7, with D possibly being TRBD2 (5 bases). The CDR3 consists of 14 residues. The ends were cut back, 6 bases at V and 3 bases at J, with 15 bases in the middle. Per germline, CDR1 SEHNR and CDR2 FQNEAQ (reference sequence). The CDR3 reads CASSRRGKVYEQYF. DNA for the CDR3: TGTGCCAGCAGTCGGAGAGGGAAAGTCTACGAGCAGTACTTC.

This rearrangement joins TRBV12-3 or TRBV12-4 to TRBJ2-5, with 9 bases that match TRBD2. The CDR3 spans 15 residues. Trimming cost V 4 bases and J 5 bases; bases outside gene matches: 8. DNA of the CDR3: TGTGCCAGCAGTTCATCCTATAGCGGGGGCGAGACCCAGTACTTC. Protein: CASSSSYSGGETQYF.

This clonotype was picked up many times. The rearrangement links TRBV29-1 to TRBJ1-2; D is unclear. The CDR3 has 10 residues. Germline-derived CDR1 and CDR2 are SQVTM and ANQGSEA. With 3 bases removed from V and 6 bases from J, the gap between germline ends came to 5 bases. The CDR3 here is CSVDTDGYTF. In DNA, the CDR3 is TGCAGCGTTGATACAGATGGCTACACCTTC.

This clonotype has a count of ten or more. The chain carries TRBV19 and TRBJ1-1; 9 bases fit TRBD1. The CDR3 runs 12 residues. Germline V gene sequence: CDR1 LNHDA, CDR2 SQIVND (reference sequence). With 1 base clipped from V and 10 bases from J, the junction kept 1 base outside the gene matches. CDR3 DNA sequence: TGTGCCAGTAGTATAGGGACAGGGGCAGCTTTCTTT. Protein sequence: CASSIGTGAAFF.

J is TRBJ1-6 and V is TRBV7-2; 10 nucleotides match TRBD1. V shed 6 bases and J 9 bases; nucleotides not matched to a gene: 5. CDR1 and CDR2 from the germline V gene are SGHTA and FQGNSA. This CDR3 has 14 residues. The CDR3 nucleotides are TGTGCCAGCAGTTCGGACAGGGGGGGTTCACCCCTCCACTTT. It codes for CASSSDRGGSPLHF. Based on the CDR3 plus reference TRBV7-2 and TRBJ1-6, the full variable domain is GAGVSQSPSNKVTEKGKDVELRCDPISGHTALYWYRQSLGQGLEFLIYFQGNSAPDKSGLPSDRFSAERTGGSVSTLTIQRTQQEDSAVYLCASSSDRGGSPLHFGNGTRLTVT.

The V call is TRBV5-6, the J call TRBJ1-6; no reliable D call. Germline CDR1 SGHDT, CDR2 YYEEEE. V lost 4 bases to trimming and J lost 7 bases, with 15 bases between them. The CDR3 is 15 amino acids. Here the CDR3 reads CASSGWTSGNSPLHF. The CDR3 nucleotides read TGTGCCAGCAGCGGATGGACTAGCGGGAATTCACCCCTCCACTTT.

This clonotype was seen a handful of times. This chain links TRBV7-9 with TRBJ2-6; a weak D match, TRBD2 (5 bases). The CDR3 runs to 17 residues. Deletions cut 5 bases from V and 0 bases from J, with 14 bases between. Germline values: CDR1 SEHNR, CDR2 FQNEAQ (reference sequence). The CDR3 DNA reads as TGTGCCAGCAGCCCAGGCGGGCGCAACTCTGGGGCCAACGTCCTGACTTTC. Its translation: CASSPGGRNSGANVLTF.

To note about this clonotype: This may arise from a read error, as a much more abundant clone is one base away. The CDR3 reads CATSSGRAVANTEAFF. The CDR3 DNA reads TGTGCCACCAGCAGCGGTCGTGCAGTGGCAAACACTGAAGCTTTCTTT. The V and J genes are TRBV15 and TRBJ1-1; unclear D gene. The V and J ends lost 3 bases and 2 bases respectively, with 16 bases between them. CDR1 is LNHNV and CDR2 is YYDKDF in the germline V gene (reference sequence). The CDR3 is 16 amino acids.

This clonotype has only a few counts. The chain recombines TRBV12-3 or TRBV12-4 with TRBJ2-5; 9 bases fit TRBD1. CDR3 size: 14 residues. Losses at the gene ends were 5 bases for V and 4 bases for J; bases not matched to a gene: 5. DNA of the CDR3: TGTGCCAGCAGTCCACAGGGGGCGTTAGAGACCCAGTACTTC. Protein: CASSPQGALETQYF.

The chain couples TRBV29-1 to TRBJ1-3; TRBD1 agrees at 7 bases. Germline values: CDR1 SQVTM, CDR2 ANQGSEA. Trimming at V came to 4 bases and at J to 8 bases, leaving 2 bases not matched to a gene. CDR3 length equals 11 residues. The CDR3 here is CSVGDSDTIYF. CDR3 nucleotide sequence: TGCAGCGTTGGGGACAGTGACACCATATATTTT.

This clonotype has only a few counts. This chain joins TRBV19 and TRBJ1-5; no definite D call. The germline V gene has CDR1 LNHDA and CDR2 SQIVND (reference sequence). This CDR3 has 12 amino acids. V was shortened by 3 bases and J by 3 bases, with 3 bases between the two germline ends. Here the CDR3 reads CASSIYNQPQHF. CDR3 nucleotides: TGTGCCAGTAGTATCTACAATCAGCCCCAGCATTTT.

This clonotype was observed a few times. V gene TRBV20-1 combines with J gene TRBJ2-7; TRBD2 matches 7 bases. This CDR3 spans 13 amino acids. The germline V gene encodes CDR1 DFQATT and CDR2 SNEGSKA (reference sequence). Germline trimming cut 1 base from V and 4 bases from J; bases unmatched to any gene: 4. This CDR3 is CSARAAGEYEQYF. As DNA, the CDR3 is TGCAGTGCTAGAGCCGCGGGAGAGTACGAGCAGTACTTC.

In its sample, this clonotype was seen a few times. DNA for the CDR3: TGCAGTGCTAGAGACACAGGGGGGAGGACTGAAGCTTTCTTT. The encoded protein is CSARDTGGRTEAFF. The chain uses TRBV20-1 and TRBJ1-1; 8 bases agree with TRBD1. Unmatched junction bases numbered 5, after V lost 0 bases and J lost 5 bases. The length of the CDR3 is 14 residues. Per germline, CDR1 DFQATT and CDR2 SNEGSKA (reference sequence).

This sequence joins TRBV11-1 and TRBJ2-5, with TRBD1 identical over 8 bases. This CDR3 spans 14 amino acids. Germline trimming cut 3 bases from V and 7 bases from J; bases unmatched to any gene: 7. CDR1 and CDR2 from the germline V gene are SGHAT and FQDESV (reference sequence). CDR3 region: CASSLRQGAGTQYF. The CDR3, as DNA: TGTGCCAGCAGCTTGCGCCAGGGGGCGGGGACCCAGTACTTC.